This T cell receptor beta chain emerged from a study of blood T cell repertoires in COVID-19 (dated by TCRdb to about 2020). Regarding the research as a whole: Samples from collaborators originated in the United States, Italy and Spain and spanned both the acute and convalescent phases of COVID-19. Where available, HLA class I and class II types were taken from metadata supplied by the sample provider and were not determined by assay-based typing. The repertoires were released in a freely available public database meant as a resource for research on the immune response to SARS-CoV-2. The sample metadata nearly always contained a de-identified subject ID, COVID-19 status, age in years and sex. Subjects who had been exposed to COVID-19, were actively infected with it, or had recovered from it provided the deeply sampled blood TCRbeta repertoires that made up the dataset. The samples were drawn from two sources: the first 160 participants of the ongoing ImmuneRACE study, and 1,200 or so subjects contributed by 6 global collaborators. The prospective study material was composed of cDNA or gDNA derived from T cells, B-cell-depleted T cells, or PBMCs. The full study reports these points: The quantity of clinical and demographic metadata differed by source and by participant and was supplied without curation.

The immunoSEQ Assay, a bias-controlled multiplex PCR, was used to amplify TCRbeta CDR3 regions from genomic DNA. Concerning the study's data processing: Within the assay, amplification of reference gene primers was used to estimate how many nucleated cells each sample contained. To quantify the absolute abundance of each unique TCRbeta CDR3 rearrangement, sequence reads were collapsed and filtered. For each sample, productive Simpson clonality was calculated as the square root of Simpson's diversity index over productive rearrangements. TCRdb took this table from immuneACCESS and kept in-frame rearrangements with V and J called. Such tables lack part of the clones; where checked against another copy, unresolved V genes explain under half of the gap, and the rest is unexplained. V, J and clone size were drawn from that table, and D and trimming were deduced from the DNA. This sample lists a few hundred thousand clones; roughly nine tenths were detected once. Roughly 1.2% of the sample belongs to the ten largest clones.

Participants in the prospective study were aged roughly 18 to 90 years, lived in some 24 United States geographic areas, and enrolled through a virtual design. In the prospective study, cohorts were assigned on the basis of participant-reported clinical history obtained from a screening survey and a study questionnaire. In the prospective study, mobile phlebotomists collected whole blood, serum and a nasopharyngeal or oropharyngeal swab from each participant. Prospective study participants could optionally give additional blood draws and questionnaires over an approximately two-month period. Before DNA extraction, blood samples from the prospective study were shipped at room temperature or frozen. The CDR3, cysteine through phenylalanine, is 15 amino acids long. Only the CDR3 region is kept as DNA, spanning 45 bases read in frame from base 1. CDR1 SEHNR and CDR2 FQNEAQ are derived from the germline V gene (reference sequence). The V end gives up 5 bases and the J end 2 bases, leaving 4 bases in the junction not matched to a gene.

This clone has a handful of counts. The antigen it binds to is not known. Nothing much larger sits one base from this clone, and base qualities are not available. Recombination linked TRBV7-9 to TRBJ1-4, and TRBD1 matches 8 of the central bases. The source is a human donor in a cohort exposed to, infected with or recovered from COVID-19 (not recorded which). The donor label of this sample is uncertain. The sequenced sample was PBMCs or T cells enriched from blood (not recorded which). The nucleotide sequence reads TGTGCCAGCAGCGGGACAGGTCGCACTAATGAAAAACTGTTTTTT. Its translation is CASSGTGRTNEKLFF. The CDR3, completed at both ends by the reference TRBV7-9 and TRBJ1-4 genes, gives the full variable domain DTGVSQNPRHKITKRGQNVTFRCDPISEHNRLYWYRQTLGQGPEFLTYFQNEAQLEKSRLLSDRFSAERPKGSFSTLEIQRTEQGDSAMYLCASSGTGRTNEKLFFGSGTQLSVL.